What follows is one T cell receptor beta chain and its context. Trimming removed 2 bases from V and 8 bases from J; junction bases left unmatched: 4. CDR1 is MNHEY, CDR2 SVGAGI, per germline. This CDR3 has 14 residues. This table comes from immunoSEQ multiplex PCR, and its TCRdb copy is limited to in-frame clones, with some not included. This table has about 110,000 clones, about 80% appearing once. The data originate from a study of blood T cell repertoires in COVID-19. As for the study in general: Sources were T cells, B-cell-depleted T cells, or PBMCs; the material itself was cDNA or gDNA.

V is TRBV6-5 and J is TRBJ1-2, with 11 bases aligning to TRBD1. The TCR comes from a woman between 70 and 85 years old with acute or convalescent COVID-19. Specimen: peripheral blood. CDR3 sequence reads: CASSYRGQGVGYTF. Here the CDR3 DNA reads TGTGCCAGCAGTTACAGGGGACAGGGGGTGGGCTACACCTTC.